A single sample is the source of the 21 T cell receptor beta chains below, sequenced in a study of CD8+ T cells in alopecia areata. The authors extracted RNA and reverse transcribed it into cDNA as the sequencing template. The table came from immunoSEQ multiplex PCR; TCRdb's copy has only in-frame clones and leaves some out. This table holds about 180,000 clones, about 51% found once. Treatment of the sample: oral pan-JAK inhibitor, 5-10 mg twice daily. The input for sequencing was CD8+ T cells sorted from blood, taken around week 54, from a patient treated with tofacitinib. These receptors originate from a human donor with alopecia areata.

DNA for the CDR3: TGCGCCAGCAGCCAACAAGGGACAGATAATTCACCCCTCCACTTT. This sequence encodes CASSQQGTDNSPLHF. The chain has TRBV4-1 and TRBJ1-6; the match to TRBD1 covers 7 bases. This CDR3 region has 15 residues. Germline-derived CDR1 and CDR2 are MGHRA and YSYEKL. The ends lost 2 bases at V and 5 bases at J; junction bases unmatched: 3.

The chain combines TRBV7-2 with TRBJ2-3, with D possibly matching TRBD1 (6 bases). Germline loops: CDR1 SGHTA, CDR2 FQGNSA. Trimming removed 1 base at V and 4 bases at J, with 9 bases between. The length of the CDR3 is 14 residues. CDR3 residues: CASSLDRVPDTQYF. CDR3 in DNA: TGTGCCAGCAGCTTAGACAGGGTGCCAGATACGCAGTATTTT.

This clone was recorded a few times. This chain links TRBV29-1 with TRBJ1-5; no definite D call. The CDR3 is 13 amino acids. The ends were cut back, 5 bases at V and 0 bases at J, with 8 bases in the middle. From germline, CDR1 is SQVTM and CDR2 ANQGSEA. In DNA, the CDR3 is TGCAGCGTTAAACCCGATAGCAATCAGCCCCAGCATTTT. It specifies CSVKPDSNQPQHF.

Only a few counts were recorded for this clone. The rearrangement links TRBV13 to TRBJ1-2; D is perhaps TRBD1 (5 bases). CDR1 is PRHDT, CDR2 FYEKMQ, per germline (reference sequence). CDR3 size: 14 residues. Trimming removed 5 bases from V and 4 bases from J, with 14 bases in between. The CDR3 reads CASSPTDTAYGYTF. Here the CDR3 DNA reads TGTGCCAGCAGCCCTACGGACACGGCCTATGGCTACACCTTC.

The chain is built from TRBV14 and TRBJ2-1; unclear D gene. The germline CDR1 and CDR2 sequences are SGHDN and FVKESK. This CDR3 comprises 15 residues. Trimming left V 0 bases short and J 8 bases short, with 14 bases between. This CDR3 is CASSQDLGPVYEQFF. The CDR3 DNA is TGTGCCAGCAGCCAAGATCTAGGCCCCGTGTATGAGCAGTTCTTC.

The chain uses TRBV9 and TRBJ2-5; 8 bases line up with TRBD2. The germline V gene encodes CDR1 SGDLS and CDR2 YYNGEE. This CDR3 comprises 15 residues. V was pared by 4 bases and J by 5 bases, with 10 bases of the junction left unmatched. CDR3 bases: TGTGCCAGCAGCCCTTTTCGGGGGGGTGCGGAGACCCAGTACTTC. It yields the protein CASSPFRGGAETQYF.

The chain uses TRBV27 and TRBJ1-1, with D perhaps TRBD1 (6 bases). V shed 2 bases and J shed 6 bases, with 10 bases lying between them. The CDR3 runs 13 residues. Germline values: CDR1 MNHEY, CDR2 SMNVEV (reference sequence). DNA for the CDR3: TGTGCCAGCAGTTTAGTCGGGGGGCCTGAAGCTTTCTTT. The encoded protein is CASSLVGGPEAFF.

The V gene is TRBV4-2, the J gene TRBJ1-4; D is ambiguous. Trimming removed 8 bases from V and 7 bases from J, with 14 bases in between. CDR3 length: 13 amino acids. The germline gives CDR1 LGHNA, CDR2 YNFKEQ. The CDR3: CASQAPVSEKLFF. CDR3 DNA sequence: TGTGCCAGCCAGGCCCCAGTGTCTGAAAAACTGTTTTTT.

The V gene is TRBV6-1, the J gene TRBJ1-5, with D tentatively TRBD1 (5 bases). The CDR3 is made up of 13 amino acids. CDR1 is MNHNS and CDR2 is SASEGT in the germline V gene. Trimming took off 2 bases at V and 7 bases at J, with 9 bases between the two ends. CDR3 DNA sequence: TGTGCCAGCAGTGAACAGGGTGTCCAGCCCCAGCATTTT. Residues: CASSEQGVQPQHF.

The chain carries TRBV9 and TRBJ2-7; a weak D match, TRBD2 (6 bases). The CDR3 sequence is 15 residues long. Germline V gene sequence: CDR1 SGDLS, CDR2 YYNGEE. V lost 4 bases and J lost 0, with 14 bases in between. For the CDR3, the DNA is TGTGCCAGCAGCCGGGACTCAAGCCTCTCCTACGAGCAGTACTTC. Amino acid sequence: CASSRDSSLSYEQYF.

V is TRBV4-2 and J is TRBJ1-1; possibly TRBD1 for D (5 bases). In germline, CDR1 is LGHNA, CDR2 YNFKEQ. V was clipped by 1 base and J by 1 base, with 16 bases between them. This CDR3 has 17 amino acids. CDR3 bases: TGTGCCAGCAGCCAAGTTCGACAGTTTCATGGGAACACTGAAGCTTTCTTT. Residues: CASSQVRQFHGNTEAFF.

The chain carries TRBV29-1 and TRBJ2-3; TRBD2 is a possible D gene (7 bases). Germline assignment: CDR1 SQVTM and CDR2 ANQGSEA. V lost 3 bases, J lost 5 bases, and 21 bases lay in between. The CDR3 length is 16 residues. The CDR3 protein is CSVDIGGALLQDTQYF. In DNA form, the CDR3 reads TGCAGCGTTGACATAGGGGGGGCCCTTCTTCAAGATACGCAGTATTTT.

This clone has more than one count but fewer than ten. V usage is TRBV27 and J usage is TRBJ2-2, with 8 bases aligning to TRBD2. The CDR3 totals 17 residues. In germline, CDR1 is MNHEY, CDR2 SMNVEV (reference sequence). The junction had 13 bases not matched to a gene; V was cut back by 4 bases and J by 6 bases. CDR3 in amino acids: CASSWSGGPRISGELFF. Here the CDR3 DNA reads TGTGCCAGCAGTTGGTCGGGGGGGCCCAGAATATCCGGGGAGCTGTTTTTT.

The genes are TRBV27 and TRBJ2-5; weak D call: TRBD1 (6 bases). V shed 3 bases and J shed 7 bases, with 12 bases lying between them. Germline V gene data show CDR1 as MNHEY and CDR2 as SMNVEV (reference sequence). This CDR3 comprises 13 residues. The DNA for the CDR3 is TGTGCCAGCAGTTTCGACAGGTTGGGGACCCAGTACTTC. Translating it yields CASSFDRLGTQYF.

The rearrangement uses TRBV13 and TRBJ2-1, with 13 positions matching TRBD2. Germline loops: CDR1 PRHDT, CDR2 FYEKMQ (reference sequence). The CDR3 has 15 residues. Losses at the gene ends were 5 bases for V and 5 bases for J; bases not matched to a gene: 3. The CDR3, as DNA: TGTGCCAGCAGCGCCGGGACTAGCGGGAACAATGAGCAGTTCTTC. Translated: CASSAGTSGNNEQFF.

The chain joins TRBV13 to TRBJ1-3; D is undetermined. CDR3 length: 14 amino acids. The V end was cut by 6 bases, the J end by 0 bases, with 9 bases between. Germline values: CDR1 PRHDT, CDR2 FYEKMQ (reference sequence). CDR3 protein: CASSPTHSGNTIYF. For the CDR3, the DNA is TGTGCCAGCAGTCCTACGCACTCTGGAAACACCATATATTTT. Complete variable domain (other parts from reference TRBV13 and TRBJ1-3): AAGVIQSPRHLIKEKRETATLKCYPIPRHDTVYWYQQGPGQDPQFLISFYEKMQSDKGSIPDRFSAQQFSDYHSELNMSSLELGDSALYFCASSPTHSGNTIYFGEGSWLTVV.

The rearrangement links TRBV7-3 to TRBJ2-1; 9 bases align to TRBD2. V lost 2 bases to trimming and J lost 4 bases; unmatched junction nucleotides: 9. The CDR3 loop spans 17 amino acids. Germline assignment: CDR1 SGHTA and CDR2 FQGTGA. This CDR3 reads CASSLEPRSGGYNEQFF. The CDR3 DNA reads as TGTGCCAGCAGCTTAGAACCTAGGAGCGGGGGGTACAATGAGCAGTTCTTC.

This clone occurred a few times. V is TRBV11-2 and J is TRBJ2-7; tentatively, D is TRBD1 (6 bases). CDR1 and CDR2 (germline): SGHAT, FQNNGV. This CDR3 is 13 amino acids long. V was trimmed by 6 bases and J by 5 bases, leaving 14 bases between them. This chain's CDR3 is CASRGRGEDEQYF. DNA of the CDR3: TGTGCCAGCAGGGGCAGGGGTGAAGACGAGCAGTACTTC.

V is TRBV9 and J is TRBJ1-1; 7 bases align to TRBD1. The V gene's germline CDR1 is SGDLS and CDR2 YYNGEE. There are 15 residues in the CDR3. V dropped 5 bases and J dropped 0; count of bases not matched to a gene: 7. CDR3 protein: CASSSGTVMNTEAFF. The DNA for the CDR3 is TGTGCCAGCAGTTCCGGGACAGTCATGAACACTGAAGCTTTCTTT.

This chain connects TRBV5-6 to TRBJ2-2; D unclear. V gave up 3 bases and J gave up 3 bases, with 12 bases separating them. Germline CDR1 SGHDT, CDR2 YYEEEE. The CDR3 spans 15 residues. In DNA form, the CDR3 reads TGTGCCAGCAGCTCGCCGGTCGTGGACACCGGGGAGCTGTTTTTT. This gives the protein CASSSPVVDTGELFF. The full variable domain, completed using reference TRBV5-6 and TRBJ2-2, is DAGVTQSPTHLIKTRGQQVTLRCSPKSGHDTVSWYQQALGQGPQFIFQYYEEEERQRGNFPDRFSGHQFPNYSSELNVNALLLGDSALYLCASSSPVVDTGELFFGEGSRLTVL.

The chain couples TRBV15 to TRBJ2-7, with D possibly being TRBD1 (6 bases). With 0 bases removed from V and 2 bases from J, the gap between germline ends came to 8 bases. The CDR3 extends over 14 amino acids. From germline, CDR1 is LNHNV and CDR2 YYDKDF (reference sequence). The CDR3 sequence: CATSRDQGTYEQYF. The CDR3, as DNA: TGTGCCACCAGCAGAGATCAGGGGACCTACGAGCAGTACTTC.